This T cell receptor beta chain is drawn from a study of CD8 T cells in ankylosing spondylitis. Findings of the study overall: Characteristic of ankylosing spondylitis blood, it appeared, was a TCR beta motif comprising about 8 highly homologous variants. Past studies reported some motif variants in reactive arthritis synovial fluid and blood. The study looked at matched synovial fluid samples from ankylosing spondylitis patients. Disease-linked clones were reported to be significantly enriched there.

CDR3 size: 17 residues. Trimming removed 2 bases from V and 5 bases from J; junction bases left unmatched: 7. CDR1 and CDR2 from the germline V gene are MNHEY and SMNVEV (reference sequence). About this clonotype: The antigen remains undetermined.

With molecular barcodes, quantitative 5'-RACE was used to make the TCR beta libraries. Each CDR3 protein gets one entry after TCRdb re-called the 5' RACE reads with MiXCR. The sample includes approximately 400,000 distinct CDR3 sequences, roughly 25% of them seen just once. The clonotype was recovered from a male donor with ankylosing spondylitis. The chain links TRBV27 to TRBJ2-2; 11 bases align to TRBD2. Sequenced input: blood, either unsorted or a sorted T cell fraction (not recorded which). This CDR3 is CASSLRPGLAATGELFF. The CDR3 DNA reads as TGTGCCAGCAGTTTACGTCCGGGACTAGCGGCGACCGGGGAGCTGTTTTTT.